This T cell receptor (beta chain) was recovered during a study of cytomegalovirus exposure and HLA in healthy donors. Use of 60 Vbeta and 13 Jbeta primers characterized the PCR. Assay used: immunoSEQ multiplex PCR; TCRdb lists only in-frame clones, some missing. The sample yields about 150,000 clones, 75% to 85% seen once. The CDR3 length is 17 residues. The ends lost 4 bases at V and 7 bases at J; junction bases unmatched: 13. From germline, CDR1 is MNHEY and CDR2 SMNVEV (reference sequence). Study conclusions and caveats: No immune exposure information besides CMV serostatus was available. Later analysis identified a missense DCLRE1C variant that was linked to TCR beta V- and J-gene trimming. Researchers counted some 150 TCR beta chains as cytomegalovirus-associated.

A remark on this clone: Its antigen is as yet unknown.

The V gene is TRBV27, the J gene TRBJ1-2, with 12 bases matching TRBD1. The receptor comes from a woman aged 35 to 49 in good health and CMV-seropositive. Sequencing was done on a sample of PBMCs. CDR3 in amino acids: CASSSRDRGPLLGGYTF. For the CDR3, the DNA is TGTGCCAGCAGTTCCCGGGACAGGGGGCCGCTGCTTGGTGGCTACACCTTC.